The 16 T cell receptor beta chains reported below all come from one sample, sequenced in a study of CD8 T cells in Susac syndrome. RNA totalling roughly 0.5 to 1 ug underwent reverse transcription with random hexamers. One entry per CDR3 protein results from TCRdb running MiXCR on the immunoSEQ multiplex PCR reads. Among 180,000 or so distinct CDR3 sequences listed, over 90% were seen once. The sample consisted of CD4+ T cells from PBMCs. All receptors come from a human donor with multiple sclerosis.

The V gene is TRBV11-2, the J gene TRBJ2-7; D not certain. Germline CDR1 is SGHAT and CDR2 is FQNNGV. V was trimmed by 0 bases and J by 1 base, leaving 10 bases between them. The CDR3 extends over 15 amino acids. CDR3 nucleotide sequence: TGTGCCAGCAGCTTAGAGTCCCAGCCTTCCTACGAGCAGTACTTC. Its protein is CASSLESQPSYEQYF.

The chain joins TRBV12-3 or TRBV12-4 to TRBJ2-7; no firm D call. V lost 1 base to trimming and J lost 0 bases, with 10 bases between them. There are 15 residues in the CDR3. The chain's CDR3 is CASSLGKGISYEQYF. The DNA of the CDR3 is TGTGCCAGCAGTTTAGGGAAGGGCATCTCCTACGAGCAGTACTTC.

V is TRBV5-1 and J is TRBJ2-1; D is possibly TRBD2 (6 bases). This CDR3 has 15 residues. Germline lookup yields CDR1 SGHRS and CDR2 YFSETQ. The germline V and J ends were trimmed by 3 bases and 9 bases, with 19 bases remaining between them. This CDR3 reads CASSSGTGGFSEQFF. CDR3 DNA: TGCGCCAGCAGCTCCGGGACTGGAGGATTCAGTGAGCAGTTCTTC.

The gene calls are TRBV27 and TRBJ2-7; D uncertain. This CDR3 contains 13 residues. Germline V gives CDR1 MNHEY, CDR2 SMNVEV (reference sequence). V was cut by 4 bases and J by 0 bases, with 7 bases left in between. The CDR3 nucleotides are TGTGCCAGCAGTTACCTAGGCTCCTACGAGCAGTACTTC. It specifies CASSYLGSYEQYF.

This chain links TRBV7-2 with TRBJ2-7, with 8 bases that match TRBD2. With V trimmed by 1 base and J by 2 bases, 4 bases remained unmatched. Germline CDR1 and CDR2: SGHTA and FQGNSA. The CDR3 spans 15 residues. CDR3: CASSLGSGGPYEQYF. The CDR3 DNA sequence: TGTGCCAGCAGCTTAGGGTCGGGAGGGCCCTACGAGCAGTACTTC.

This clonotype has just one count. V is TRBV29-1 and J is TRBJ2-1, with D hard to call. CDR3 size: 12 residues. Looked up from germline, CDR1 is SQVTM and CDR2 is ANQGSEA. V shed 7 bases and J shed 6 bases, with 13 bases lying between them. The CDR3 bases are TGCAGCGCGGTCTGGGTCCCCAATGAGCAGTTCTTC. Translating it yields CSAVWVPNEQFF.

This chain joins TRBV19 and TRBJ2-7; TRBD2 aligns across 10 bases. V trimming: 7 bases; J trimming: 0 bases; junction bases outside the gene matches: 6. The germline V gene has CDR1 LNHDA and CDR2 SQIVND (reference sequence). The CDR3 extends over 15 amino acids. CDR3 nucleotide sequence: TGTGCCAGTACCCCTGGACTAGCGGACTCCTACGAGCAGTACTTC. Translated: CASTPGLADSYEQYF.

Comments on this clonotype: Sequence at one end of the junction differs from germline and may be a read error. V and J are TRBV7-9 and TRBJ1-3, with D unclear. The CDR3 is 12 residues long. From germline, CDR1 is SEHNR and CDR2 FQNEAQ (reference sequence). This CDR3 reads CASSLEAGSHHF. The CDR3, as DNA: TGTGCCAGCAGCTTAGAAGCGGGATCCCACCACTTT.

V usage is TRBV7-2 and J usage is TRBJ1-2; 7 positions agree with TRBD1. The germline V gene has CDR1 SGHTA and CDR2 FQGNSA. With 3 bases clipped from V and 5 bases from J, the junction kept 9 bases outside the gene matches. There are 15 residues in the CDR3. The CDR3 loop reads CASSFPLTGRYGYTF. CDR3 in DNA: TGTGCCAGCAGCTTTCCCCTGACAGGGCGGTATGGCTACACCTTC.

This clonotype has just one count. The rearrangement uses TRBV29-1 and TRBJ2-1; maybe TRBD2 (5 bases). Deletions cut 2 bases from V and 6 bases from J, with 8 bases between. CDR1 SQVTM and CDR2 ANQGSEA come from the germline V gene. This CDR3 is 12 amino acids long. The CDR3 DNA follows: TGCAGCGTTGAATCGGCGGGCAATGAGCAGTTCTTC. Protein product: CSVESAGNEQFF.

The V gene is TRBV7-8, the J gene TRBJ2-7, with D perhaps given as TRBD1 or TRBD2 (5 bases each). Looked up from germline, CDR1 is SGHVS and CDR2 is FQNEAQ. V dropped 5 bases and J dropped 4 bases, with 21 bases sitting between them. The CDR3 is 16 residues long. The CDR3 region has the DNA TGTGCCAGCAGCCCGAAGGTGGGGCGAAGCGGTTACGAGCAGTACTTC. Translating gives CASSPKVGRSGYEQYF.

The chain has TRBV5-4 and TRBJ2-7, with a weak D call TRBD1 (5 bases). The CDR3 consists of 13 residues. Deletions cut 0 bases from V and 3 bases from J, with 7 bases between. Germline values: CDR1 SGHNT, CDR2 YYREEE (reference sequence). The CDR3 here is CASSLDRNYEQYF. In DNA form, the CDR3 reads TGTGCCAGCAGCTTGGACAGGAACTACGAGCAGTACTTC. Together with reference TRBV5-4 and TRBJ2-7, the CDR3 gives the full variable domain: ETGVTQSPTHLIKTRGQQVTLRCSSQSGHNTVSWYQQALGQGPQFIFQYYREEENGRGNFPPRFSGLQFPNYSSELNVNALELDDSALYLCASSLDRNYEQYFGPGTRLTVT.

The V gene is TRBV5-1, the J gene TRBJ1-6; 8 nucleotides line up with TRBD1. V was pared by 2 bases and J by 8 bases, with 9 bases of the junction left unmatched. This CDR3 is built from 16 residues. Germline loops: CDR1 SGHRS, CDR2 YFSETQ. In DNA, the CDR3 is TGCGCCAGCAGCTTCTCCGGGACAGGAGAGGATTCACCCCTCCACTTT. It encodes CASSFSGTGEDSPLHF.

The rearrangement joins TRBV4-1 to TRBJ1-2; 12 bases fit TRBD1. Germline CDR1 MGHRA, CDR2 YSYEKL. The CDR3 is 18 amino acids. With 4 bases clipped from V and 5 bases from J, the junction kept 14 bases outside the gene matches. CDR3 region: CASSRLTGTGGDLYGYTF. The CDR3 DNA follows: TGCGCCAGCAGCCGCTTGACCGGGACAGGGGGCGATTTGTATGGCTACACCTTC.

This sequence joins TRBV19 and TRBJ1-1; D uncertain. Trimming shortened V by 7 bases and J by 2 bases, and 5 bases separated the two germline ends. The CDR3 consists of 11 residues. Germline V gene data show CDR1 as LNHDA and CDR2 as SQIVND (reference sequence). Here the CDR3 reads CASKGNTEAFF. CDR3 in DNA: TGTGCCAGTAAGGGCAACACTGAAGCTTTCTTT.

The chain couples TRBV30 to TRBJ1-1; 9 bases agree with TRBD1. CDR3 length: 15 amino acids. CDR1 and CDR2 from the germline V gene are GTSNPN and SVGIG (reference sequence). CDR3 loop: CAVTGGPLMNTEAFF. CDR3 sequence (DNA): TGTGCTGTCACAGGGGGCCCTCTTATGAACACTGAAGCTTTCTTT. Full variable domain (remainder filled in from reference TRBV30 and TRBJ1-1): SQTIHQWPATLVQPVGSPLSLECTVEGTSNPNLYWYRQAAGRGLQLLFYSVGIGQISSEVPQNLSASRPQDRQFILSSKKLLLSDSGFYLCAVTGGPLMNTEAFFGQGTRLTVV.